This T cell receptor beta chain was observed in a study of shared clonotypes between healthy human individuals (TCRdb year 2020). Study-wide context: The cohort comprised a couple of women and three men aged 18 to 49 years. For each donor, CD4 naive and CD4 memory were each run on three plates, CD8 naive on two plates, and CD8 memory on one plate. To estimate repertoire size and how much clonotype sharing occurs between individuals, the study deeply sequenced the blood TCR repertoires of five or six healthy adults. Libraries were prepared and TCR repertoires were sequenced by different laboratories using diverse techniques, in order to increase sequencing depth and limit assay-specific biases. Leukapheresis yielded between about 0.94 and 9 billion PBMCs per donor.

With respect to this clone: Its antigen remains unidentified. No base-level quality is on record; no much larger clone is a single base apart.

Using the deep immunoSEQ assay, TCR CDR3 regions were amplified from genomic DNA by multiplex PCR. Genomic DNA extracted from each cell subset was distributed evenly over all wells of several immunoSEQ 96-well plates, and each plate served as one replicate. For sorted subsets, 200 ng of genomic DNA, equivalent to tens of thousands of T cell genomes, went into each replicate PCR. Purified libraries were quantified with a Qubit 3.0 fluorometer, sized on a Bioanalyzer 2100, and re-quantified with the KAPA Library Quantification kit. Every immunoSEQ 96-well plate was sequenced on a dedicated single-read 150-cycle Illumina NextSeq 550 flow cell. Regarding the original processing steps: The immunoSEQ output contained only junctional sequences without quality scores, so filtering could not match that applied to full-length reads. To assign V/J genes and CDR3, sequences were annotated against IMGT germline references using PyIR, a Python wrapper for IgBLAST v1.9. Any read was removed if the V/J assignment was weak (E-value above 1e-6), the CDR3 was missing, or the read contained stop codons, out-of-frame junctions, or ambiguous translated residues. V3J clonotypes were defined as sequences sharing the same inferred V gene, J gene, and CDR3 amino acid sequence. Percentage overlap between repertoires was computed as shared unique clonotypes divided by the size of the smaller repertoire. RTK rarefaction, the Chao1 estimator, and Recon v2.1 estimates of unobserved clonotypes were used to assess repertoire richness. Generation probabilities were computed with OLGA for all TCRbeta clonotypes obtained by the gDNA method from several donors. TCRdb took this table from immuneACCESS and kept in-frame rearrangements with V and J called. Such tables lack part of the clones; where checked against another copy, unresolved V genes explain under half of the gap, and the rest is unexplained. V and J calls and clone size come straight from that table; D and trimming were deduced from the DNA. Here the sample has fewer than 2.5 million clones; under 95% occur a single time. The top ten clones comprise more than 0.35% of the sample.

Here is what the overall study found, with its caveats: Sampling was limited to blood, and TCR repertoires in tissue likely differ from TCR repertoires in blood. Higher generation probabilities were observed for clonotypes shared by all four sorted-subset donors than for non-shared clonotypes. Based on pairwise subsampling, the degree of clonotype sharing among donors was expected to be affected by sequencing depth. Because the study included only a small number of donors, the genetic and exposure-history diversity represented was limited. Across a few donors, approximately 4.9% of naive CD4, 3% to 4% of naive CD8, 2% to 2.5% of memory CD4, and 0.3% to 0.45% of memory CD8 clonotypes were shared. Even with the large sequencing depth, rarefaction of the sorted-subset datasets indicated that sequencing was incomplete. Naive subsets generally had larger estimated clonotype richness than memory subsets.

Donors were healthy HIV-negative adults with no recently reported acute infections or vaccinations. Every donor was a Caucasian adult living in Nashville, Tennessee, USA. CD4+ T cells were enriched through magnetic negative selection, after which naive cells were positively selected on CD45RA and the remaining negative fraction served as the memory subset. After blood collection by leukapheresis, PBMCs were isolated using Ficoll-Histopaque density gradient centrifugation and then cryopreserved in the vapor phase of liquid nitrogen. Analytical flow cytometry was used to check the purity and quantity of each magnetically sorted T cell population. Genomic DNA was isolated from each sorted fraction and quantified by UV absorbance on a Nanodrop 2000c. Measured from the cysteine to the phenylalanine, the CDR3 is 14 residues long. Kept here is only the CDR3 DNA, which spans 42 bases and is read in frame from base 1. Via the germline V gene (reference sequence), CDR1 is MNHNY and CDR2 SVGAGI. V is reduced by 1 base and J by 5 bases, leaving a spacing of 11 bases between them.

Material for sequencing was naive CD4+ T cells from PBMCs. The intended sense of this specimen's cell subset or site label: CD45RA+ positively selected. The chain was built from TRBV6-6 and TRBJ1-1; 5 matching bases give a weak D call of TRBD1. The TCR comes from a man aged 18 to 35 in good health. Some clones in this sample may be carry-over from other donors' samples. CDR3 reads: CASSYFGGSTEAFF. The nucleotide sequence is TGTGCCAGCAGTTACTTTGGGGGGTCGACTGAAGCTTTCTTT.